The entry below describes one T cell receptor (beta chain). Sequenced by immunoSEQ multiplex PCR; TCRdb stores in-frame clones only, minus some. This table holds about 240,000 clones, approximately 84% found once. The entry originates in a study of blood T cell repertoires in COVID-19. CDR3 length: 16 amino acids. Germline values: CDR1 KGHSH, CDR2 LQKENI. Germline trimming cut 0 bases from V and 3 bases from J; bases unmatched to any gene: 3. Sequenced: PBMCs or T cells enriched from blood (not recorded which). The receptor comes from a middle-aged woman with acute COVID-19. The chain recombines TRBV18 with TRBJ1-5; 9 bases fit TRBD1. The CDR3 protein is CASSPPGQGLNQPQHF. CDR3 DNA: TGTGCCAGCTCACCACCGGGACAGGGACTCAATCAGCCCCAGCATTTT.